This T cell receptor (beta chain) was sequenced in a study of graft-versus-host responses after intestinal transplantation. Study as a whole: Grafts that recipients had were multivisceral, liver-intestinal, or isolated intestinal transplants. Anti-thymocyte globulin induction, then tacrolimus and steroids for around 3 years, went to all recipients.

This CDR3 has 15 amino acids. Trimming removed 5 bases from V and 5 bases from J; junction bases left unmatched: 5. Per germline, CDR1 SGHTA and CDR2 FQGTGA. Profiling relied on immunoSEQ multiplex PCR, and the TCRdb table lists in-frame clones only, not all of them. The sample contains under 45,000 clones, approximately 94% of which appear only once. Remarks on this clone: Its antigen is undetermined.

Study-level findings and limits: Early post-transplant HvG declines tracked with peak circulating GvH clone levels. Recipient marrow contained GvH clones, some of which appeared first in ileum or blood.

This TCR was recovered from a human donor who was the organ donor for an intestinal transplant. The sequencing used unstimulated CD4+ T cells sorted from spleen or lymph node cells, collected before transplant. The chain is built from TRBV7-3 and TRBJ2-2; TRBD2 matches 10 bases. In DNA form, the CDR3 reads TGTGCCAGCAGCGAGCGGGGGGGCCGGACCGGGGAGCTGTTTTTT. This encodes CASSERGGRTGELFF.